The T cell receptor (beta chain) under discussion was sequenced for a study of siplizumab effects on memory and regulatory T cells. Whole-study results and caveats: Significantly reduced by siplizumab was the cumulative frequency of alloreactive sequences, namely those traceable to unstimulated CD4+ memory cells. The naive T cell population seemed more diverse than memory cells and seemed a major contributor to the alloresponse. Siplizumab gave mappable alloreactive CD4+ clones an average Treg-derived fraction of approximately 64%, against around 30% in controls.

In each sample, about 10^5 TCR templates were assayed. Only in-frame clones appear in the TCRdb table, and some are missing; sequencing was by immunoSEQ multiplex PCR. Counted here are about 100,000 clones, around 93% occurring once; the ten biggest clones make up approximately 1.5%. This clone was seen once. Antigen: not known. The length of the CDR3 is 14 residues. The ends were cut back, 2 bases at V and 7 bases at J, with 12 bases in the middle. CDR1 SGHTA and CDR2 FQGNSA come from the germline V gene. Source material: non-Treg CD4+ T cells sorted from blood. The receptor was isolated from a human donor in good health. This chain joins TRBV7-2 and TRBJ1-5; D remains ambiguous. CDR3 in DNA: TGTGCCAGCAGCTTAAGGACGTCGGCACAGCCCCAGCATTTT. It specifies CASSLRTSAQPQHF. Filled out from reference TRBV7-2 and TRBJ1-5, the complete variable domain reads GAGVSQSPSNKVTEKGKDVELRCDPISGHTALYWYRQSLGQGLEFLIYFQGNSAPDKSGLPSDRFSAERTGGSVSTLTIQRTQQEDSAVYLCASSLRTSAQPQHFGDGTRLSIL.